This T cell receptor beta chain was sequenced in a study of tumor-infiltrating lymphocytes in primary liver carcinoma. Turning to the study itself: Primary liver carcinoma in the patients was surgically resected. The neoplasms were of stage T1-T3 N0M0, with dimensions of about 4.2 to 11 cm across. Points from the study as a whole: Lower overlap was observed for tumor-adjacent and tumor-blood pairs relative to tumor region pairs.

The template, 500 ng total RNA, yielded TCR beta cDNA made with a constant-region primer. Three rounds of nested multiplex PCR with slightly modified ARM-PCR produced TCR beta libraries. TRBV1-TRBV30 forward primers paired with a C-beta reverse primer were used in the first two PCR rounds, which ran about 11 cycles each. One entry per CDR3 protein results from TCRdb running MiXCR on the multiplex PCR reads. The table records fewer than 250,000 distinct CDR3 sequences, approximately 65% of them present only once. In addition to blood RNA drawn from unsorted whole blood, germline DNA was extracted. Germline assignment: CDR1 SEHNR and CDR2 FQNEAQ (reference sequence). The V end was cut by 4 bases, the J end by 4 bases, with 5 bases between. The CDR3 extends over 11 amino acids. This clonotype was recorded once. The antigen remains unidentified.

The sequenced sample was peripheral blood. This sequence joins TRBV7-9 and TRBJ2-7; D is ambiguous. The source is a woman aged 55 to 70 with primary liver carcinoma and hepatitis B virus infection. The CDR3 reads CASSSPYEQYF. CDR3 sequence (DNA): TGTGCCAGCAGCTCCCCTTACGAGCAGTACTTC.